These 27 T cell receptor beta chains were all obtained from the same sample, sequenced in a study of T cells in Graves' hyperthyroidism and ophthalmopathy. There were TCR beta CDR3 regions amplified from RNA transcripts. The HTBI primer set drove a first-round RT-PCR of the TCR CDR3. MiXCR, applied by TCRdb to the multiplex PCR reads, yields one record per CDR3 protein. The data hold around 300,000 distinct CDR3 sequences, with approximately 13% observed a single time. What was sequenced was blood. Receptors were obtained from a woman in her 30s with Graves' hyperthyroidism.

CDR3 sequence: CSAGIVFTEAFF. DNA of the CDR3: TGCAGTGCTGGGATAGTTTTCACTGAAGCTTTCTTT. The chain has TRBV20-1 and TRBJ1-1; D unclear. There are 12 residues in the CDR3. Germline V gene sequence: CDR1 DFQATT, CDR2 SNEGSKA (reference sequence). Trimming stripped 5 bases from V and 4 bases from J, with 11 bases between.

Written as DNA, the CDR3 is TGTGCCAGCAGTTTAGCTCAGGGGATGAACACTGAAGCTTTCTTT. Amino acid sequence: CASSLAQGMNTEAFF. The genes are TRBV12-3 or TRBV12-4 and TRBJ1-1, with D possibly being TRBD1 (6 bases). The CDR3 extends over 15 amino acids. Trimming took off 0 bases at V and 0 bases at J, with 8 bases between the two ends.

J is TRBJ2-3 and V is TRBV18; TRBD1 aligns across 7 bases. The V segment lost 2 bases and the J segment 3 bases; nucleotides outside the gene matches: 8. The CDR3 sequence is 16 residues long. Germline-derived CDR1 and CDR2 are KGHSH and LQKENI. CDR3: CASSPMRRQGTDTQYF. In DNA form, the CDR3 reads TGTGCCAGCTCACCAATGAGGAGACAGGGAACAGATACGCAGTATTTT.

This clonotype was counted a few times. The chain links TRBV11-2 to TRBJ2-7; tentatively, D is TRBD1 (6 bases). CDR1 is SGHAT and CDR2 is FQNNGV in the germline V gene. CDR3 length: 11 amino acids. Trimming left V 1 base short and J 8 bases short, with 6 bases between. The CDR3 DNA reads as TGTGCCAGCAGCTTAGGGGACAAGCAGTACTTC. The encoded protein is CASSLGDKQYF.

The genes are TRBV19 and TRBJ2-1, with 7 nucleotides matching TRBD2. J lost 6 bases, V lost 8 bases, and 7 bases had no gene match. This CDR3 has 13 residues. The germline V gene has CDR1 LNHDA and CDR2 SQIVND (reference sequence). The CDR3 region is CASSHGEGNEQFF. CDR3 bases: TGTGCCAGTTCCCATGGGGAGGGCAATGAGCAGTTCTTC.

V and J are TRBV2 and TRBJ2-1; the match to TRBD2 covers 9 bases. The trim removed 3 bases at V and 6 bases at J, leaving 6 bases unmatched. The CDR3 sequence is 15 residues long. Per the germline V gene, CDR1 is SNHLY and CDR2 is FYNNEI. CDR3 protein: CASSDLAGFSNEQFF. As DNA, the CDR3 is TGTGCCAGCAGTGACCTAGCGGGGTTCAGCAATGAGCAGTTCTTC.

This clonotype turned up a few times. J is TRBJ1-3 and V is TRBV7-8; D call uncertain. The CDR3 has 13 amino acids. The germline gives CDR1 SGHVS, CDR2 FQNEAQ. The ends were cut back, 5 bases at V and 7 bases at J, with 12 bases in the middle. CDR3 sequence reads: CASSTGHGNTIYF. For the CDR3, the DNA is TGTGCCAGCAGCACCGGCCACGGGAACACCATATATTTT.

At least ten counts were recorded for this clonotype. CDR3 DNA: TGTGCCAGCAGTTTATGGCTGTGGCCAGCAACTAATGAAAAACTGTTTTTT. Amino acid sequence: CASSLWLWPATNEKLFF. The chain links TRBV28 to TRBJ1-4; no definite D call. There are 17 residues in the CDR3. The germline gives CDR1 MDHEN, CDR2 SYDVKM. The germline V and J ends were trimmed by 0 bases and 0 bases, with 11 bases remaining between them.

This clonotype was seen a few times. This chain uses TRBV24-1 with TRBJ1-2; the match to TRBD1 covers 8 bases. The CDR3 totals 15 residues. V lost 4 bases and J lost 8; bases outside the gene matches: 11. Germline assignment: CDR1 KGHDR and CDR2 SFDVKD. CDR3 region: CATSDADRDRAGYTF. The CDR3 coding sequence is TGTGCCACCAGTGACGCGGACAGGGATCGCGCGGGCTACACCTTC.

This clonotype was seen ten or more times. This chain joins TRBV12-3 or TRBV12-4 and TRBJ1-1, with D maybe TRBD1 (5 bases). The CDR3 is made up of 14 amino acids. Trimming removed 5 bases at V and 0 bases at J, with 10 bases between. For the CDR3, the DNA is TGTGCCAGCAGTACAGGAAACATGAACACTGAAGCTTTCTTT. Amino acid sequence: CASSTGNMNTEAFF.

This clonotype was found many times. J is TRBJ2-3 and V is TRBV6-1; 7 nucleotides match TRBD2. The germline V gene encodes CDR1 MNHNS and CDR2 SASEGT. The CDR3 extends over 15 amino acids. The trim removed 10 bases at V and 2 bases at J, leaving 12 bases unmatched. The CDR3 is CATQRGRISTDTQYF. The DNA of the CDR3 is TGTGCCACCCAGCGGGGACGTATTTCCACAGATACGCAGTATTTT.

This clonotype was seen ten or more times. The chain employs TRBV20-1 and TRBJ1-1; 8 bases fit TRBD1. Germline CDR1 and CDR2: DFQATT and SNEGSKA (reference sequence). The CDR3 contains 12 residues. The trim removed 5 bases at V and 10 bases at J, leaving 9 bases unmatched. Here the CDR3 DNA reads TGCAGTGCTGTAACAGGGGGAGTTGGAGCTTTCTTT. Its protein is CSAVTGGVGAFF.

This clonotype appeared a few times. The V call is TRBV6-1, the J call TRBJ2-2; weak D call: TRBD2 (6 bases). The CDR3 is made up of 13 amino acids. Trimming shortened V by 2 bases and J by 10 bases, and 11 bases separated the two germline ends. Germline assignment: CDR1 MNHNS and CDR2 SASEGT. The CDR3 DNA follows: TGTGCCAGCAGTGAACGCGGGGACTCGGAGCTGTTTTTT. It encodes CASSERGDSELFF.

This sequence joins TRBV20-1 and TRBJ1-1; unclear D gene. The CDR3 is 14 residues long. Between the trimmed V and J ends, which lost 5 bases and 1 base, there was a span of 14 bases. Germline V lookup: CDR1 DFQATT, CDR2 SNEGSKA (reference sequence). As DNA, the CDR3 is TGCAGTGCTCTATCCTCGAGCGGGAACACTGAAGCTTTCTTT. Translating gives CSALSSSGNTEAFF.

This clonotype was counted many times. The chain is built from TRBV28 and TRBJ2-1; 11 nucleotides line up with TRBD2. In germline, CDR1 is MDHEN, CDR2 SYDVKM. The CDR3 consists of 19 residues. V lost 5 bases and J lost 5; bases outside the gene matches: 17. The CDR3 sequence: CASSRLAGGFQPQNNEQFF. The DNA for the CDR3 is TGTGCCAGCAGTCGCCTAGCGGGAGGTTTCCAGCCGCAGAACAATGAGCAGTTCTTC.

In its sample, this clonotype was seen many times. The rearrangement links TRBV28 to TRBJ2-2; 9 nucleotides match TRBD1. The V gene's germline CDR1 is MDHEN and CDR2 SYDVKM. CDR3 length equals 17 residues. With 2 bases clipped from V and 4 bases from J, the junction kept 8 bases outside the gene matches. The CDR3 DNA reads TGTGCCAGCAGTTTAACGGGACAGGGAATGAGCACCGGGGAGCTGTTTTTT. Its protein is CASSLTGQGMSTGELFF.

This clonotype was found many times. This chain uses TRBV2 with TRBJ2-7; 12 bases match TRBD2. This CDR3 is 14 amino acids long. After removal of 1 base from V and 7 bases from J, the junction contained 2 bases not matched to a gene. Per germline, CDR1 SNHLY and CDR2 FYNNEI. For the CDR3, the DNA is TGTGCCAGCAGTGAAGGGACTAGCGGGGAGGAGCAGTACTTC. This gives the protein CASSEGTSGEEQYF.

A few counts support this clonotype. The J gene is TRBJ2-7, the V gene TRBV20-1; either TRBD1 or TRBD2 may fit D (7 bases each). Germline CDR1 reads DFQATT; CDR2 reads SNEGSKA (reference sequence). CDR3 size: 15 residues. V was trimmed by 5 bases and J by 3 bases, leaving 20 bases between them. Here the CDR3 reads CSAWGGQPVDYEQYF. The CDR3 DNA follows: TGCAGTGCTTGGGGGGGACAGCCAGTTGACTACGAGCAGTACTTC.

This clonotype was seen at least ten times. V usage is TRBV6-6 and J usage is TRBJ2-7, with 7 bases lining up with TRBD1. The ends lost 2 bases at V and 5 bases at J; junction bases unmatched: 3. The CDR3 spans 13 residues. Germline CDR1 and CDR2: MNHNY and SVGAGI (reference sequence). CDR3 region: CASSYRGTDEQYF. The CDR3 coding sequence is TGTGCCAGCAGTTACAGAGGGACAGACGAGCAGTACTTC.

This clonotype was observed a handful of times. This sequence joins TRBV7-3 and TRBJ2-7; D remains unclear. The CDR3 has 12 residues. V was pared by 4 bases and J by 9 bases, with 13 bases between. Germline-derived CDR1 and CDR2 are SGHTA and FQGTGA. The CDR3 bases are TGTGCCAGCAGCTCATTATTACGAGGGCAGTACTTC. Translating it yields CASSSLLRGQYF.

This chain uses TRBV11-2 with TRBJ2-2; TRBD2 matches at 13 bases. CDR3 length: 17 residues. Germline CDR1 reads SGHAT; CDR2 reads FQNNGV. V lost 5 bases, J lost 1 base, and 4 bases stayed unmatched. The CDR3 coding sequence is TGTGCCAGCAGCCAACGGACTAGCGGGAGGAACACCGGGGAGCTGTTTTTT. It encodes CASSQRTSGRNTGELFF.

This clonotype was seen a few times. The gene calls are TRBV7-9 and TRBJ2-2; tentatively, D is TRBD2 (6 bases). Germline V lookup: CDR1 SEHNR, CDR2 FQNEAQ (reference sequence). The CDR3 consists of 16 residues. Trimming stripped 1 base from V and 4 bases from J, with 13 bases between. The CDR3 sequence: CASSLDLGGFTGELFF. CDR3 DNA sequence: TGTGCCAGCAGCTTAGATTTGGGGGGATTCACCGGGGAGCTGTTTTTT. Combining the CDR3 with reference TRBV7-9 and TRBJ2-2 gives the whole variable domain DTGVSQNPRHKITKRGQNVTFRCDPISEHNRLYWYRQTLGQGPEFLTYFQNEAQLEKSRLLSDRFSAERPKGSFSTLEIQRTEQGDSAMYLCASSLDLGGFTGELFFGEGSRLTVL.

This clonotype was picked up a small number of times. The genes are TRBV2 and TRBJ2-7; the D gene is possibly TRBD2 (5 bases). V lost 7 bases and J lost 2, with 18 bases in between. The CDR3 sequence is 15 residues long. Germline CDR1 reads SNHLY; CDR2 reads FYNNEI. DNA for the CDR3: TGTGCCAGCATACGGGGTCCAGGATCTCCCTACGAGCAGTACTTC. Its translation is CASIRGPGSPYEQYF.

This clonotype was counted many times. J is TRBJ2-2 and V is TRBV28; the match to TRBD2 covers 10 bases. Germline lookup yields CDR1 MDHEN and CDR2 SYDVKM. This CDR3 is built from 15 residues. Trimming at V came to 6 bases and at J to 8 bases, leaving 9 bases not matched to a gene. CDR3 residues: CASRALAGVGGELFF. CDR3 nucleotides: TGTGCCAGCAGGGCCCTAGCGGGAGTTGGAGGGGAGCTGTTTTTT.

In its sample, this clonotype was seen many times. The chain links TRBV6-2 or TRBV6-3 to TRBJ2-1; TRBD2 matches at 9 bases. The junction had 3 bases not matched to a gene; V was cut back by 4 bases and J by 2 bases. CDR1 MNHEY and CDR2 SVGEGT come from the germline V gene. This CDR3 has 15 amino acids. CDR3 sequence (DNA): TGTGCCAGCAGTTCGGGACTAGCCACCTACAATGAGCAGTTCTTC. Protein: CASSSGLATYNEQFF.

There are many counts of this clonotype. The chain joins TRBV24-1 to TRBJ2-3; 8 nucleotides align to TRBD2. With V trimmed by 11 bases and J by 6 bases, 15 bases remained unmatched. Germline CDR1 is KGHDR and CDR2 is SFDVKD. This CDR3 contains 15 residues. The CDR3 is CAIARGGDGSDTQYF. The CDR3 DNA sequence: TGTGCCATCGCCCGGGGGGGGGATGGGTCGGATACGCAGTATTTT.

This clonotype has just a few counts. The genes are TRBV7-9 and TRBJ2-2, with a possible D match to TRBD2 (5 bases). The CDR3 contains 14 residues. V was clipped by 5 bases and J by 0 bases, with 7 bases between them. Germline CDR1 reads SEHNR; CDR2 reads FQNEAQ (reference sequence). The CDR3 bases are TGTGCCAGCAGCGTACTAGCGAACACCGGGGAGCTGTTTTTT. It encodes CASSVLANTGELFF.